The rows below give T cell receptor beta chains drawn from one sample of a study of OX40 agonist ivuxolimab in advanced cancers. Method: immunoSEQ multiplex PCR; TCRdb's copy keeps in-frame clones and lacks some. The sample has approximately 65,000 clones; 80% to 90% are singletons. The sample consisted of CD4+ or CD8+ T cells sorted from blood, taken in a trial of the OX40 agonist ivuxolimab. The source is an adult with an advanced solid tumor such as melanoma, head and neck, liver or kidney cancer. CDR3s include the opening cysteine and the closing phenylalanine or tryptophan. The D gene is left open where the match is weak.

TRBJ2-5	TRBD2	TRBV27	TGTGCCAGGCGAACAAACGGACTAGCGGATGAGACCCAGTACTTC	CARRTNGLADETQYF
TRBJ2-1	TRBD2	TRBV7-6	TGTGCCAGCAGCCGATTAAACATACTAGCGGGGACCTACAATGAGCAGTTCTTC	CASSRLNILAGTYNEQFF
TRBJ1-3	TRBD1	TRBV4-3	TGCGCCAGCAGCCAAGTTTTCGGGACAGCCTCTGGAAACACCATATATTTT	CASSQVFGTASGNTIYF
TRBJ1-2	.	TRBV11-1	TGTGCCAGCAGCACAACTGACGGCTATGGCTACACCTTC	CASSTTDGYGYTF
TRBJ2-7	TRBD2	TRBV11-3	TGTGCCAGCAGCAAACACCAGCAGCGGGAGATCGAGCAGTACTTC	CASSKHQQREIEQYF
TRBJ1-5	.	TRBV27	TGTGCCAGCAGCCGGGATGTAGGCCAGCCCCAGCATTTT	CASSRDVGQPQHF
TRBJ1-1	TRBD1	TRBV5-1	TGCGCCAGCAGCTTCACAGGGGGCGCGTCGGACACTGAAGCTTTCTTT	CASSFTGGASDTEAFF
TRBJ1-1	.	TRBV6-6	TGTGCCAGCAGGGCGACCCTGAACACTGAAGCTTTCTTT	CASRATLNTEAFF
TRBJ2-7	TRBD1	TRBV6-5	TGTGCCAGTGCTGGACAGGGGATAGACGAGCAGTACTTC	CASAGQGIDEQYF
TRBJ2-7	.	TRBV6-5	TGTGCCAGCAGTACTCAGGGATACGAGCAGTACTTC	CASSTQGYEQYF
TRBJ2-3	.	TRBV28	TGTGCCAGCAGTTTTTTAGTGGGCACAGATACGCAGTATTTT	CASSFLVGTDTQYF
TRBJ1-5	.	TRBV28	TGTGCCAGCAGTTTAACCAGACAGCCCCAGCATTTT	CASSLTRQPQHF
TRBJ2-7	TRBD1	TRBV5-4	TGTGCCAGCAGCTGGAGGGCCGGACAGGGTGTAAACGAGCAGTACTTC	CASSWRAGQGVNEQYF
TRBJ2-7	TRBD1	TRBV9	TGTGCCAGCAGCCACAGGGGGGCCTCCTACGAGCAGTACTTC	CASSHRGASYEQYF
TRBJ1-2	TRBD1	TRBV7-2	TGTGCCAGCAGCTCGGACAGGGGGCCGAAGGGCTACACCTTC	CASSSDRGPKGYTF
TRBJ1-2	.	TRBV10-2	TGCGCCAGCAGTGAGGGCAGGAGGGACTATGGCTACACCTTC	CASSEGRRDYGYTF
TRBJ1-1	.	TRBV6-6	TGTGCCAGCAGTTACGTCAGGGGAGGCTATGCTTTCTTT	CASSYVRGGYAFF
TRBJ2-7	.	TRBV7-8	TGTGCCAGCAAAGTGGGGGGATTTCCTACGGAGCAGTACTTC	CASKVGGFPTEQYF
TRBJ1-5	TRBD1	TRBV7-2	TGTGCCAGCAGCGTCGAGGGACAGGGAAGCAATCAGCCCCAGCATTTT	CASSVEGQGSNQPQHF
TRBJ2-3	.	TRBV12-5	TGTGCTAGTGGTTCCCTTACAGATACGCAGTATTTT	CASGSLTDTQYF
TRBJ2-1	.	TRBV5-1	TGCGCCAGCAGCTTGGACATTTTGGGTGAGCAGTTCTTC	CASSLDILGEQFF
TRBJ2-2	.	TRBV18	TGTGCCAGCTCACCTGAGGGCTCTAGCACCGGGGAGCTGTTTTTT	CASSPEGSSTGELFF